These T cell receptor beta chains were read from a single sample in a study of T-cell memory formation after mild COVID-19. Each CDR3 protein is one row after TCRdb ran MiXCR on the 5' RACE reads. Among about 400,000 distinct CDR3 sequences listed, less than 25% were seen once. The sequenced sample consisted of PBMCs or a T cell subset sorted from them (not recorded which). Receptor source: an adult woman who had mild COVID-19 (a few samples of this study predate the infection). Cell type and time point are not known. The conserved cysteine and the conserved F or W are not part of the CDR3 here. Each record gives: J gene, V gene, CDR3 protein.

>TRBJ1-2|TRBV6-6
ASSYGQRSYGYT
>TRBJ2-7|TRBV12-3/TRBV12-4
ASSRGGQGVYEQY
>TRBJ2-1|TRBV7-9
ASSNRGLAGDNEQF
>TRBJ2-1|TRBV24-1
ATSDSRQGSYNEQF
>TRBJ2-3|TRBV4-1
ASSQEEGTGGRDTQY
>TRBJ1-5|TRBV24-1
ATSDSPGLGNQPQH
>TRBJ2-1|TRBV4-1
ASSQGQGAINEQF
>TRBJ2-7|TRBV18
ASSPGDSVSYEQY
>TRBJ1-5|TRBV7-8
ASSLGAQGNQPQH
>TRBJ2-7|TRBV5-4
ASSLVRQSLSYEQY
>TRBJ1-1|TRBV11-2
ASSLKVGGEAF
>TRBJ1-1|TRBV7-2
ASSFEANTEAF
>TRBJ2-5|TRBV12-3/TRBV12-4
ASSPQVRGLGETQY
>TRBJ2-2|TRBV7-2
ASSSPAGATGELF
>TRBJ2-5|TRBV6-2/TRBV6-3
ASSPGTSGETQY
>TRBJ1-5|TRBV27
ASLTAYSNQPQH
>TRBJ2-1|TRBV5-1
ASGGEVLDEQF
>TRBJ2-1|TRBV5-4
ASSLAGLAIEQF
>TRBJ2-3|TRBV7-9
ASSLPGASGGTDTQY
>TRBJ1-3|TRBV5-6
ASSLGLASQLNTIY
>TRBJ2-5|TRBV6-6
ASTQTSGQETQY
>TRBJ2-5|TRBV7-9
ASSLMPRLAEETQY
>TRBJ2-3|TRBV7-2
ASSPPGYTDTQY
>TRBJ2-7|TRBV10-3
AISEPAAGISYEQY
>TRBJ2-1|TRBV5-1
ASSLEGREGEQF
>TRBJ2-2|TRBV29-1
SVVRGGMNTGELF
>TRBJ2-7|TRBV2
ASSIVVAYEQY
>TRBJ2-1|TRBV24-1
ATSDSYTPYNEQF
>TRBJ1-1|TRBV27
ASFGTANTEAF
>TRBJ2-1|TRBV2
ASQLEGDEQF
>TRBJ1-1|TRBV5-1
ASSWAGTDNTEAF
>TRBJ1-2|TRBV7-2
ASSITGNLDGYT
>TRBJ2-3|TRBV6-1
ASRRTGRADTQY